The 13 T cell receptor beta chains listed next were all sequenced from one sample in a study of blood T cells in healthy people across ages. A sample-barcoded 5' primer and a J-beta primer mix were used in a second PCR of about 6 to 12 cycles. TCRdb processed the 5' RACE reads anew with MiXCR; each CDR3 protein has one entry. Among approximately 780,000 distinct CDR3 sequences listed, around a quarter were seen once. These data were also reused for a study on T cells of mothers and their children.

Sequencing used blood. All receptors derive from a boy younger than 18 in good health.

This clonotype has a handful of counts. This rearrangement joins TRBV29-1 to TRBJ2-7; D may be TRBD1 (5 bases). This CDR3 contains 13 residues. V was cut by 6 bases and J by 6 bases, with 18 bases left in between. The V gene's germline CDR1 is SQVTM and CDR2 ANQGSEA. Here the CDR3 reads CSVRQFNTTEQYF. CDR3 coding DNA: TGCAGCGTGAGACAGTTCAATACCACCGAGCAGTACTTC.

This clonotype was seen a handful of times. The chain employs TRBV5-5 and TRBJ2-5, with unresolved D. This CDR3 is built from 15 residues. Trimming removed 6 bases from V and 2 bases from J, with 17 bases in between. CDR1 is SGHKS, CDR2 YYEKEE, per germline (reference sequence). CDR3 loop: CASTLAQSIQETQYF. DNA of the CDR3: TGTGCCAGCACCCTGGCGCAGTCCATACAAGAGACCCAGTACTTC.

This sequence joins TRBV12-3 or TRBV12-4 and TRBJ2-3, with a possible D match to TRBD2 (6 bases). There are 19 residues in the CDR3. Deletions cut 3 bases from V and 4 bases from J, with 26 bases between. In DNA, the CDR3 is TGTGCCAGCAGTTTTAGGGCAGGAGGGAGGATCGAGGACGCAGATACGCAGTATTTT. It codes for CASSFRAGGRIEDADTQYF.

This rearrangement joins TRBV30 to TRBJ1-5; the D gene is possibly TRBD1 (5 bases). V lost 3 bases and J 2 bases, leaving 14 bases between the germline ends. The length of the CDR3 is 15 residues. Germline V lookup: CDR1 GTSNPN, CDR2 SVGIG (reference sequence). The CDR3 DNA is TGTGCCTGGAGCAGGGACTGGGCGGGCAATCAGCCCCAGCATTTT. Its translation: CAWSRDWAGNQPQHF.

The chain employs TRBV27 and TRBJ2-5, with 10 bases lining up with TRBD1. CDR3 size: 15 residues. J was trimmed by 1 base and V by 4 bases; bases with no gene match: 3. Germline V CDR1 and CDR2: MNHEY, SMNVEV (reference sequence). CDR3 in amino acids: CASSSWTGGQETQYF. The DNA for the CDR3 is TGTGCCAGCAGTTCCTGGACAGGGGGCCAAGAGACCCAGTACTTC.

This clonotype was picked up a small number of times. The chain has TRBV5-1 and TRBJ1-2; D is undetermined. Germline assignment: CDR1 SGHRS and CDR2 YFSETQ. The CDR3 runs to 14 residues. The V gene lost 7 bases and the J gene lost 6 bases, with 19 bases spanning the gap. CDR3 residues: CASGLRTPGDGYTF. DNA for the CDR3: TGCGCCAGCGGACTCCGGACCCCTGGGGATGGCTACACCTTC.

This clonotype was recorded a few times. V usage is TRBV11-1 and J usage is TRBJ2-5, with 7 bases identical to TRBD2. The J call may be mistaken, given a closer DNA end match to TRBJ2-1. There are 13 residues in the CDR3. CDR1 is SGHAT, CDR2 FQDESV, per germline (reference sequence). As DNA, the CDR3 is TGTGCCAGCAGCTTAGTGGCGGGGGTAGGGCAGTTCTTC. Translation gives CASSLVAGVGQFF.

The chain employs TRBV10-1 and TRBJ2-6; D might be TRBD1 (6 bases). The CDR3 extends over 12 amino acids. Trimming shortened V by 11 bases and J by 4 bases, and 9 bases separated the two germline ends. Germline V gene lookup returns CDR1 WNHNN and CDR2 SYGVQD (reference sequence). For the CDR3, the DNA is TGCGCCTTCCAGGGGGGGGCCAACGTCCTGACTTTC. Residues: CAFQGGANVLTF.

The gene calls are TRBV11-2 and TRBJ2-5, with 7 bases that match TRBD2. Trimming removed 1 base from V and 1 base from J; junction bases left unmatched: 3. The CDR3 sequence is 15 residues long. The germline V gene encodes CDR1 SGHAT and CDR2 FQNNGV. The CDR3 DNA follows: TGTGCCAGCAGCTTAGCTTCTAGCGGCCAAGAGACCCAGTACTTC. It encodes CASSLASSGQETQYF.

The chain has TRBV4-1 and TRBJ2-2; no firm D call. The CDR3 consists of 14 residues. Germline V gives CDR1 MGHRA, CDR2 YSYEKL. V was trimmed by 1 base and J by 5 bases, leaving 8 bases between them. CDR3 nucleotides: TGCGCCAGCAGCCAAGTCGGATTGACCGGGGAGCTGTTTTTT. Its protein is CASSQVGLTGELFF.

This clonotype was seen a single time. The chain links TRBV9 to TRBJ2-7; D is unclear. Trimming cost V 4 bases and J 5 bases, with 16 bases left between them. The CDR3 has 14 residues. Germline V gives CDR1 SGDLS, CDR2 YYNGEE. CDR3 region: CASSPQVERHEQYF. The CDR3 DNA is TGTGCCAGCAGCCCACAAGTGGAAAGACACGAGCAGTACTTC.

This chain uses TRBV12-3 or TRBV12-4 with TRBJ2-1, with D unclear. Trimming stripped 6 bases from V and 14 bases from J, with 17 bases between. The CDR3 is made up of 12 amino acids. The CDR3 reads CASRTSGPGEFF. Here the CDR3 DNA reads TGTGCCAGCAGGACCTCCGGGCCAGGAGAGTTCTTC.

The table lists this clonotype with a few counts. The chain uses TRBV6-6 and TRBJ2-5; 10 bases fit TRBD2. Germline loops: CDR1 MNHNY, CDR2 SVGAGI (reference sequence). The CDR3 is 16 residues long. V gave up 5 bases and J gave up 3 bases; unmatched junction bases: 9. The CDR3 bases are TGTGCCAGCAGTAAACGAGGTGGACTAGCGGAAGAGACCCAGTACTTC. Amino acid sequence: CASSKRGGLAEETQYF.